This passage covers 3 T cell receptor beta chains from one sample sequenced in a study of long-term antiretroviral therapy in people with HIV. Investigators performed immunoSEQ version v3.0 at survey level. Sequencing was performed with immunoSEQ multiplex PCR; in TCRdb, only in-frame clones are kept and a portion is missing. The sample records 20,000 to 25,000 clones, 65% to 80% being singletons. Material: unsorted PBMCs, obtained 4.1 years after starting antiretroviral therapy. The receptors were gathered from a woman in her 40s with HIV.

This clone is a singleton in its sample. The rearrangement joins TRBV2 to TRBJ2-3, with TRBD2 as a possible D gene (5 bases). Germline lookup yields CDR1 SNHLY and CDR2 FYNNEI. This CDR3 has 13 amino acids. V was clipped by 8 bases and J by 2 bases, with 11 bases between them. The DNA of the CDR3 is TGTGCCAGCCGGGGTCCCGACACAGATACGCAGTATTTT. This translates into CASRGPDTDTQYF.

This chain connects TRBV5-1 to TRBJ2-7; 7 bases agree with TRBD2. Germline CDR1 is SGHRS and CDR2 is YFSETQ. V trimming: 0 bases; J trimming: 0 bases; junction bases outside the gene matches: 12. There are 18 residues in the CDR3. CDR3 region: CASSLAGLRDYSSYEQYF. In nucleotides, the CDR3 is TGCGCCAGCAGCTTGGCAGGGCTCCGGGACTATTCCTCCTACGAGCAGTACTTC.

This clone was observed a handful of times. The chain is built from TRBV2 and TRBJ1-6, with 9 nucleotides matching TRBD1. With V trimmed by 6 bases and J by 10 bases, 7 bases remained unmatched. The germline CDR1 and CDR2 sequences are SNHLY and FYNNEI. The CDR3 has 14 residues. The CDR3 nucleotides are TGTGCCAGCAGGGCACAGGGGGCTGGGTCACCCCTCCACTTT. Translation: CASRAQGAGSPLHF.